This T cell receptor (beta chain) was sequenced for a study of cytomegalovirus exposure and HLA in healthy donors. In the study overall: The use of the same platform for the roughly 110 validation repertoires and the 650 to 850 first-cohort repertoires was reported by a later analysis.

Concerning this clone: Its antigen is as yet unknown.

V was clipped by 6 bases and J by 8 bases, with 11 bases between them. Germline CDR1 is MDHEN and CDR2 is SYDVKM. The CDR3 spans 11 residues. The donors were part of the validation cohort of 120 or so subjects. That cohort was separate from the first cohort, which comprised 666 subjects. Measured with immunoSEQ multiplex PCR; TCRdb has only the in-frame clones, and not every one. The sample holds about 160,000 clones, around 85% seen once. Overall study findings and caveats: In vitro work confirmed that a few CMV-associated chains recognize CMV antigens. For most TCR sequences rarity was the rule, although some public TCRs occurred in many donors.

This chain uses TRBV28 with TRBJ2-7; D uncertain. The clonotype was recovered from a woman aged 25 to 39 in good health and CMV-seronegative. Sequencing was performed on PBMCs. The CDR3 nucleotides are TGTGCCAGCAGCCCCAAGGGCCAGCAGTACTTC. Translating gives CASSPKGQQYF.